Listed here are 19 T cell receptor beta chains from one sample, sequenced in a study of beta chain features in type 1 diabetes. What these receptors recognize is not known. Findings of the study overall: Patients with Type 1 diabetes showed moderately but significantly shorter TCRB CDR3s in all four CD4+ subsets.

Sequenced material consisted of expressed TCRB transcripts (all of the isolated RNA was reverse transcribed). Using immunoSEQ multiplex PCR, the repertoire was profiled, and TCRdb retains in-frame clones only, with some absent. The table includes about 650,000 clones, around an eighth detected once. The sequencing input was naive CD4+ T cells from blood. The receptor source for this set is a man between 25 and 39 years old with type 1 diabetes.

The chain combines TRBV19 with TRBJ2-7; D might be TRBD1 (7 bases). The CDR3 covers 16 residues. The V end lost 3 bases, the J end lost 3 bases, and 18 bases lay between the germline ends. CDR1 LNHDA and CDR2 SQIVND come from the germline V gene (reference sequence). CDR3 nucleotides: TGTGCCAGTAGTATCCATGCGGGACAGACTTTCTACGAGCAGTACTTC. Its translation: CASSIHAGQTFYEQYF.

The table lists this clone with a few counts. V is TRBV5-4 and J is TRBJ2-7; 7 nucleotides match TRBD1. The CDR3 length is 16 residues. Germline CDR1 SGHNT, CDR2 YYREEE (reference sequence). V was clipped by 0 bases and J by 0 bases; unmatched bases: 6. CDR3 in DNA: TGTGCCAGCAGCTTGGCTAGGACAGGTGGCTCCTACGAGCAGTACTTC. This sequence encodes CASSLARTGGSYEQYF.

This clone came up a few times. CDR3 sequence reads: CASSESGTGSLEQYF. The CDR3 DNA follows: TGTGCCAGCAGTGAGTCCGGGACAGGATCGTTGGAGCAGTACTTC. The chain joins TRBV2 to TRBJ2-7; 8 bases fit TRBD1. The CDR3 totals 15 residues. With V trimmed by 3 bases and J by 7 bases, 11 bases remained unmatched. Germline-derived CDR1 and CDR2 are SNHLY and FYNNEI.

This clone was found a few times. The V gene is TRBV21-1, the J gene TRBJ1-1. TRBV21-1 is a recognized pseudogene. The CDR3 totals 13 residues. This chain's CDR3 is CASTDGVNTEAFF. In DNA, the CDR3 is TGTGCCAGCACAGACGGAGTGAACACTGAAGCTTTCTTT.

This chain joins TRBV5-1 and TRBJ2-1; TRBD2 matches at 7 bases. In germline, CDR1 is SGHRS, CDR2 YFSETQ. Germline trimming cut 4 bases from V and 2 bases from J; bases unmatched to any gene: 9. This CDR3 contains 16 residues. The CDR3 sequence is CASSLGAGVAYNEQFF. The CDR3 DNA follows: TGCGCCAGCAGCCTTGGCGCGGGGGTCGCCTACAATGAGCAGTTCTTC.

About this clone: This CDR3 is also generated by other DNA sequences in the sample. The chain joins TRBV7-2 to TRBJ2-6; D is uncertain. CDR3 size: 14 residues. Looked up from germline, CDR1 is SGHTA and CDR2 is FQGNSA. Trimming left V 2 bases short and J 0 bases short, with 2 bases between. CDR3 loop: CASSLPSGANVLTF. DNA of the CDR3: TGTGCCAGCAGCTTACCCTCTGGGGCCAACGTCCTGACTTTC.

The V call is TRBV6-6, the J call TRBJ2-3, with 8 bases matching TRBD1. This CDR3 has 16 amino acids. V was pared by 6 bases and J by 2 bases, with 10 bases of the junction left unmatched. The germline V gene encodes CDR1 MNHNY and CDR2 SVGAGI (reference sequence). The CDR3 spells CASSLGQVTPTDTQYF. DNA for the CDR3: TGTGCCAGCAGCCTGGGACAGGTGACCCCCACAGATACGCAGTATTTT.

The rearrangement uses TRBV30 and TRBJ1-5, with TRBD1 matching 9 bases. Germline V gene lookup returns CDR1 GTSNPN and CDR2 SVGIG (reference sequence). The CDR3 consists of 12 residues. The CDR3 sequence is CAWDRDNQPQHF. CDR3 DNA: TGTGCATGGGACAGGGACAATCAGCCCCAGCATTTT.

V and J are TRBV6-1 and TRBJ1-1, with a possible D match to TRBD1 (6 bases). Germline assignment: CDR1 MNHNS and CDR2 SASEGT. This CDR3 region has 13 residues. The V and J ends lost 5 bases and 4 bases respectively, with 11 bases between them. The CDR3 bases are TGTGCCAGCAGTACAGGGTACGCCACTGAAGCTTTCTTT. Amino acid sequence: CASSTGYATEAFF.

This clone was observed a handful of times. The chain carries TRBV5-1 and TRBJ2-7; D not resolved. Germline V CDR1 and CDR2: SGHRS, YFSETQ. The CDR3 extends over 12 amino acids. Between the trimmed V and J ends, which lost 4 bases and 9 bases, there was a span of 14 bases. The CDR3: CASSPDRRGQYF. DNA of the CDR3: TGCGCCAGCAGCCCGGACCGTCGTGGGCAGTACTTC.

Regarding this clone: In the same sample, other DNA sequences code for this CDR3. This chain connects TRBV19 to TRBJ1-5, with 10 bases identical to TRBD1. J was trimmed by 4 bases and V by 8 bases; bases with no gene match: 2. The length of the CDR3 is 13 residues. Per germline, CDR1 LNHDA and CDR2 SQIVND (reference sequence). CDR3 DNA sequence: TGTGCCAGTGGGGACAGGGGAAATCAGCCCCAGCATTTT. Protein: CASGDRGNQPQHF.

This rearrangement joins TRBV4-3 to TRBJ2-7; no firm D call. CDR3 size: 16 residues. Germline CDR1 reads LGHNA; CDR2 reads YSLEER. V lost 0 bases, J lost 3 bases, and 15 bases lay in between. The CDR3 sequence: CASSQDPESNFYEQYF. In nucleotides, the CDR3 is TGCGCCAGCAGCCAAGATCCAGAGTCCAATTTCTACGAGCAGTACTTC.

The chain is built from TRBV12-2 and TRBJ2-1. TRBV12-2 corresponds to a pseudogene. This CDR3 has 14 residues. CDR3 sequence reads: CASRFPGPINEQFF. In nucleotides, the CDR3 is TGTGCAAGTCGCTTTCCGGGACCTATCAATGAGCAGTTCTTC.

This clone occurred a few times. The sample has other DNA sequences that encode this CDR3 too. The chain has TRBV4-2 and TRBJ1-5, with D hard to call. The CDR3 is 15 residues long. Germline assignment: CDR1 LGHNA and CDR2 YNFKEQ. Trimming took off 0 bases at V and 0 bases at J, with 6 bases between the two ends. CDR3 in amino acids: CASSQDSGSNQPQHF. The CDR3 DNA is TGTGCCAGCAGCCAAGATTCAGGTAGCAATCAGCCCCAGCATTTT.

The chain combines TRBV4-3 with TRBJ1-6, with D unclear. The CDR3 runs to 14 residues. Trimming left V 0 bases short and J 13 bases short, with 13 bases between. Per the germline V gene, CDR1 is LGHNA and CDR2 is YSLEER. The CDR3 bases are TGCGCCAGCAGCCAAGATCCCCGGAGCCGCCCCCTCCACTTT. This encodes CASSQDPRSRPLHF.

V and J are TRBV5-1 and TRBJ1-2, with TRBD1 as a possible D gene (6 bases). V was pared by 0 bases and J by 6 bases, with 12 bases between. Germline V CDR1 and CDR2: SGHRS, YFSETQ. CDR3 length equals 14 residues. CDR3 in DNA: TGCGCCAGCAGCTTGGGGTCAGGGGATGATGGCTACACCTTC. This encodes CASSLGSGDDGYTF.

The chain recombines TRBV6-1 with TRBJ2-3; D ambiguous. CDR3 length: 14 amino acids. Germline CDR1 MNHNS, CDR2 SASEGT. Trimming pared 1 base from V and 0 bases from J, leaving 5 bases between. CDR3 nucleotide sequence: TGTGCCAGCAGTGAAGTTTGGAGCACAGATACGCAGTATTTT. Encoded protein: CASSEVWSTDTQYF.

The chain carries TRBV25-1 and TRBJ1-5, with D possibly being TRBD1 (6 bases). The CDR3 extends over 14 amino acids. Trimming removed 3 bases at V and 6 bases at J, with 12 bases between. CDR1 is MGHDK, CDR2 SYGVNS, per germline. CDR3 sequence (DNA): TGTGCCAGCAGTGATCCACAGGGTAGTCAGCCCCAGCATTTT. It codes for CASSDPQGSQPQHF.

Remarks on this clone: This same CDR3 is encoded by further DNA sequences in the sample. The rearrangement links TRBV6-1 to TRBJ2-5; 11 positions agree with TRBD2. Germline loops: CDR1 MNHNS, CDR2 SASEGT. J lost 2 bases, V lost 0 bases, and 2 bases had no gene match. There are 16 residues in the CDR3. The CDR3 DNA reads TGTGCCAGCAGTGAAGCCCTAGCGGGGGGACAAGAGACCCAGTACTTC. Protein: CASSEALAGGQETQYF.